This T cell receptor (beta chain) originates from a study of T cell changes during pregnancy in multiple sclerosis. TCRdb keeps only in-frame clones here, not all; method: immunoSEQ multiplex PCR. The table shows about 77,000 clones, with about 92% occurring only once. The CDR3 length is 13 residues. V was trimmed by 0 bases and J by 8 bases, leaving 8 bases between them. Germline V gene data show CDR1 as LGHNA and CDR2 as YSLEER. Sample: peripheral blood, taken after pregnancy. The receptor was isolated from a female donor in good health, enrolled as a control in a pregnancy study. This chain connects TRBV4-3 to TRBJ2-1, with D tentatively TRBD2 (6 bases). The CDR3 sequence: CASSQDRGDEQFF. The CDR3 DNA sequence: TGCGCCAGCAGCCAAGATCGCGGGGATGAGCAGTTCTTC.